The clone carrying this T cell receptor beta chain was counted many times. This sample was included in a study of T cells in Graves' hyperthyroidism and ophthalmopathy. The CDR3 runs to 16 residues. V lost 3 bases and J lost 3; bases outside the gene matches: 9. Amplification of TCR beta CDR3 regions used RNA as the template. The HTBI primer set drove a first-round RT-PCR of the TCR CDR3. TCRdb reanalysed the multiplex PCR reads using MiXCR and keeps one entry per CDR3 protein. The data show about 420,000 distinct CDR3 sequences, more than 15% seen once. The chain uses TRBV12-3 or TRBV12-4 and TRBJ1-1; TRBD1 matches at 8 bases. Material for sequencing was blood. The sequence was obtained from a woman aged 18 to 35 with Graves' hyperthyroidism. The CDR3 sequence: CASSLAGGGMHTEAFF. The CDR3 nucleotides are TGTGCCAGCAGTTTGGCAGGGGGCGGGATGCACACTGAAGCTTTCTTT.